Listed below are T cell receptor beta chains from one sample, sequenced in a study of blood T cell repertoires in COVID-19. TCRdb's copy holds only in-frame clones and misses some; the assay was immunoSEQ multiplex PCR. The sample shows roughly 110,000 clones, roughly 84% of them seen only once. Sequencing was carried out using peripheral blood. Receptors were obtained from a woman in her seventies with acute or convalescent COVID-19. Each CDR3 is given with its conserved first and last residue. Each record gives: J gene, V gene, D gene, clone size, CDR3 DNA, CDR3 protein. D genes are given only for firm matches. Clone size is shown for a subset of rows, as once, few, many or a class of expanded clone.

TRBJ2-7 TRBV10-3 - once TGTGCCATCAGTCCGCGGTCTTACGAGCAGTACTTC CAISPRSYEQYF
TRBJ1-2 TRBV3-1/TRBV3-2 - - TGTGCCAGCAGCCAAGAGAGCTTCGGGGGCTACACCTTC CASSQESFGGYTF
TRBJ2-3 TRBV9 TRBD1 few TGTGCCAGCAGCGTAAGGGGGCTATCTAGCACAGATACGCAGTATTTT CASSVRGLSSTDTQYF
TRBJ1-1 TRBV19 - - TGTGCCAGTAGTATTGAGGGCAGGATTGAAGCTTTCTTT CASSIEGRIEAFF
TRBJ1-5 TRBV30 - once TGTGCCTGGAGTCGCCGGGGGGAGATCAATCAGCCCCAGCATTTT CAWSRRGEINQPQHF
TRBJ2-1 TRBV9 - - TGTGCCAGCAGCGTCCTTAGCGATACTGAGCAGTTCTTC CASSVLSDTEQFF
TRBJ2-7 TRBV6-4 - - TGTGCCAGCAGCTTCCAGCAGTACTTC CASSFQQYF
TRBJ1-4 TRBV6-5 - - TGTGCCAGCAGGTCTGGGCCTGAAAAACTGTTTTTT CASRSGPEKLFF
TRBJ2-5 TRBV3-1/TRBV3-2 TRBD2 - TGTGCCAGCAGCCAAGATTCTAGCGGGGGGATTACGGAGACCCAGTACTTC CASSQDSSGGITETQYF
TRBJ1-1 TRBV11-2 - once TGTGCCAGCAGCTTAGGCCGCTCAGGGGAGGGATATGAAGCTTTCTTT CASSLGRSGEGYEAFF
TRBJ2-5 TRBV6-1 TRBD1 - TGTGCCAGCAGTGAGCGGGCACAGGGGAATGGAGAGACCCAGTACTTC CASSERAQGNGETQYF
TRBJ1-1 TRBV5-1 - few TGCGCCAGCAGCTTCGACACGAACACTGAAGCTTTCTTT CASSFDTNTEAFF
TRBJ1-3 TRBV9 - few TGTGCCAGCAGCGCGAAGAGTCCCGGAAACACCATATATTTT CASSAKSPGNTIYF
TRBJ2-1 TRBV2 - - TGTGCCAGCAGGACAGGAGTATACAATGAGCAGTTCTTC CASRTGVYNEQFF
TRBJ1-2 TRBV15 - - TGTGCCACCAGCAGAGGACGGACAGTCAACTATGGCTACACCTTC CATSRGRTVNYGYTF
TRBJ2-3 TRBV3-1/TRBV3-2 - - TGTGCCAGCAGCCATTTGGGGGCGAGGGATACGCAGTATTTT CASSHLGARDTQYF
TRBJ2-5 TRBV28 TRBD2 - TGTGCCAGCAGTTGGGGTCAGCCCGGGACTATAGGGACCCAGTACTTC CASSWGQPGTIGTQYF
TRBJ1-2 TRBV18 TRBD1 - TGTGCCAGCTCACCGGGGGGACAGCATGGCTACACCTTC CASSPGGQHGYTF
TRBJ1-4 TRBV28 - once TGTGCCAGCAGCGCAACTAATGAAAAACTGTTTTTT CASSATNEKLFF
TRBJ2-2 TRBV6-5 - - TGTGCCAGCAGGGACACGAACACCGGGGAGCTGTTTTTT CASRDTNTGELFF
TRBJ2-7 TRBV6-1 TRBD1 - TGTGCCAGCAGTGACGTTTCAACAGGGGTTAGCTCCTACGAGCAGTACTTC CASSDVSTGVSSYEQYF
TRBJ1-5 TRBV7-9 TRBD1 - TGTGCCAGCAGTTCCGGGACAGGGGATTATAGCAATCAGCCCCAGCATTTT CASSSGTGDYSNQPQHF
TRBJ1-3 TRBV15 TRBD1 - TGTGCCACCAGCAGAGCCGGGACAGGTAGAAACACCATATATTTT CATSRAGTGRNTIYF
TRBJ2-3 TRBV5-1 - - TGCGCCAGCAGCTTGGCACTAGGCGAAGATACGCAGTATTTT CASSLALGEDTQYF
TRBJ1-1 TRBV10-3 TRBD1 few TGTGCCATCAGGGACAGGCAAAACACTGAAGCTTTCTTT CAIRDRQNTEAFF
TRBJ2-7 TRBV27 TRBD1 - TGTGCCAGCAGTTTTTCACAGGGGATGAACGAGCAGTACTTC CASSFSQGMNEQYF
TRBJ2-1 TRBV28 TRBD1 - TGTGCCAGCTATTCCGGGACAGGGGCTTACAATGAGCAGTTCTTC CASYSGTGAYNEQFF
TRBJ2-2 TRBV7-9 - - TGTGCCAGCAGCTTAGGAGGCAACACCGGGGAGCTGTTTTTT CASSLGGNTGELFF
TRBJ2-3 TRBV24-1 TRBD2 - TGTGCCACCAGTGATTCGTCGGCGGGGGTTGAAGATACGCAGTATTTT CATSDSSAGVEDTQYF
TRBJ2-1 TRBV2 - - TGTGCCACCTCCGAACAGGGCGCCTACAATGAGCAGTTCTTC CATSEQGAYNEQFF
TRBJ1-5 TRBV19 - - TGTGCCAGTAGTTCGGGTATCATGGGTGCCCAGCATTTT CASSSGIMGAQHF
TRBJ2-5 TRBV3-1/TRBV3-2 - - TGTGCCAGCAGCCAACTGGGGGCAGGGGTCCGGGAGACCCAGTACTTC CASSQLGAGVRETQYF
TRBJ2-3 TRBV9 - - TGTGCCAGTTGGAGGAGGGGGGGAAGAGATACGCAGTATTTT CASWRRGGRDTQYF
TRBJ2-2 TRBV29-1 TRBD1 - TGCAGCGTCGGACAGGGGCCTACGAACACCGGGGAGCTGTTTTTT CSVGQGPTNTGELFF
TRBJ1-2 TRBV30 - few TGTGCCTGGGCTATTAACTATGGCTACACCTTC CAWAINYGYTF
TRBJ2-1 TRBV7-8 TRBD2 - TGTGCCAGCAGCTTAGTTAGCGGGAGTTACAATGAGCAGTTCTTC CASSLVSGSYNEQFF
TRBJ2-3 TRBV28 TRBD2 - TGTGCCAGCAGTTCGCCACTAGCGGAGGGGACCCGGGACACAGATACGCAGTATTTT CASSSPLAEGTRDTDTQYF
TRBJ2-1 TRBV5-4 TRBD1 - TGTGCCAGCAGCTGGGACAGGGACAATGAGCAGTTCTTC CASSWDRDNEQFF
TRBJ2-2 TRBV24-1 TRBD1 - TGTGCCACCAGTGATTTGCAGGGGGCGACCGGGGAGCTGTTTTTT CATSDLQGATGELFF
TRBJ1-2 TRBV5-5 TRBD1 - TGTGCCAGCAGCTTGCTGGGACAGGGGGATGGCTACACCTTC CASSLLGQGDGYTF
TRBJ2-2 TRBV29-1 - - TGCAGCGTTAGCGCTACCCAATGGGGGGAGCTGTTTTTT CSVSATQWGELFF
TRBJ1-3 TRBV28 TRBD1 - TGTGCCAGCAGTTCCCTACGGGACAGGGTCCGAAACACCATATATTTT CASSSLRDRVRNTIYF
TRBJ1-1 TRBV12-3/TRBV12-4 - - TGTGCCAGCCGAAGGGGGTTTGGTGAAGCTTTCTTT CASRRGFGEAFF
TRBJ1-2 TRBV5-4 - once TGTGCCAGCAGCTTGGGACAGGTCAGCTATGGCTACACCTTC CASSLGQVSYGYTF
TRBJ2-1 TRBV27 - - TGTGCCAGCAGTCTGCGGCAGAACAATGAGCAGTTCTTC CASSLRQNNEQFF
TRBJ2-7 TRBV15 - - TGTGCCACCAGCACCCTATACTACGAGCAGTACTTC CATSTLYYEQYF
TRBJ1-2 TRBV7-9 - once TGTGCCAGCAGTCGAACAGATGACGGCTACACCTTC CASSRTDDGYTF
TRBJ2-5 TRBV6-5 - - TGTGCCAGCAGCAACAGGGAGACCCAGTACTTC CASSNRETQYF
TRBJ1-6 TRBV15 - once TGTGCCACCAGCGACCAGAGGTCACCCCTCCACTTT CATSDQRSPLHF
TRBJ1-6 TRBV12-3/TRBV12-4 TRBD1 once TGTGCCAGCAGGCCGCAGGGGGATTCACCCCTCCACTTT CASRPQGDSPLHF
TRBJ2-3 TRBV11-2 TRBD2 - TGTGCCAGCAGCGTGAGAGGGAGGGGAGACACAGATACGCAGTATTTT CASSVRGRGDTDTQYF
TRBJ1-5 TRBV6-5 TRBD1 - TGTGCCAGCAGTCGACAGGGCATAGATAATCAGCCCCAGCATTTT CASSRQGIDNQPQHF
TRBJ2-5 TRBV5-6 - - TGTGCCAGCAGCTTAAACACAGGGTTAAGGGAGACCCAGTACTTC CASSLNTGLRETQYF
TRBJ2-2 TRBV11-3 TRBD1 - TGTGCCAGCAGCTTAGGATTACAGGGGGCGATCGGGGAGCTGTTTTTT CASSLGLQGAIGELFF
TRBJ1-2 TRBV6-5 - - TGTGCCAGCTCCGGGACTAGCCTCGGGGGCTACACCTTC CASSGTSLGGYTF
TRBJ2-1 TRBV2 TRBD1 - TGTGCCAGCAGTCCCACAGGGGACCCTAAGAATGAGCAGTTCTTC CASSPTGDPKNEQFF
TRBJ2-5 TRBV10-1 TRBD2 - TGCGCCAGCAGTGAGGGAACCTTCGCCGGGGGGGAAGAGACCCAGTACTTC CASSEGTFAGGEETQYF
TRBJ2-2 TRBV7-9 TRBD2 - TGTGCCAGCAGCTTAGCTAGCGGGAGAATTACCGGGGAGCTGTTTTTT CASSLASGRITGELFF
TRBJ2-3 TRBV7-2 TRBD2 - TGTGCCAGCAGACGACCGGGACTAGTGGAAGATACGCAGTATTTT CASRRPGLVEDTQYF